The 22 T cell receptor beta chains below were found in one sample sequenced in a study of T cells in women clearing cervical HPV infection. Profiled with immunoSEQ multiplex PCR; TCRdb holds only in-frame clones, not every one. This sample's table has 30,000 or so clones. Sequenced material: blood buffy coat. All receptors derive from a woman aged 18-70 years with a cervical HPV16 infection that either progressed to CIN3+ or cleared (not recorded which).

On this clone itself: The read ends 3 residues shy of where the CDR3 ends; the end is completed using the germline J gene. The chain couples TRBV5-6 to TRBJ1-4; tentative D call: TRBD1 (6 bases). Looked up from germline, CDR1 is SGHDT and CDR2 is YYEEEE. The CDR3 runs 14 residues. CDR3 DNA (partial): TGTGCCAGCAGCTTAAGGGGGATTAATTCACCA. Translated, it gives CASSLRGINSP. The CDR3 reads in full as CASSLRGINSPLFF. Based on the CDR3 plus reference TRBV5-6 and TRBJ1-4, the full variable domain is DAGVTQSPTHLIKTRGQQVTLRCSPKSGHDTVSWYQQALGQGPQFIFQYYEEEERQRGNFPDRFSGHQFPNYSSELNVNALLLGDSALYLCASSLRGINSPLFFGSGTQLSVL.

In the case of this clone: The observed sequence ends 3 residues before the CDR3 terminus, with the missing tail filled in from the germline J gene. The chain has TRBV7-2 and TRBJ2-1, with D maybe TRBD1 (6 bases). The CDR3 runs 15 residues. V was shortened by 5 bases and J by 5 bases, with 16 bases between the two germline ends. In germline, CDR1 is SGHTA, CDR2 FQGNSA. The CDR3 loop reads CASSLFTGHHNEQFF. CDR3 DNA, as far as it was read: TGTGCCAGCAGCCTATTCACGGGACACCACAATGAG.

A remark on this clone: From the germline J gene comes the end of the CDR3, since the read stops 3 residues before it. The V call is TRBV29-1, the J call TRBJ2-7, with a possible D match to TRBD2 (6 bases). Germline V gene sequence: CDR1 SQVTM, CDR2 ANQGSEA. The CDR3 sequence is 14 residues long. The germline V and J ends were trimmed by 6 bases and 1 base, with 16 bases remaining between them. The part of the CDR3 DNA that was read is TGCAGCGTAATTGGATCTCGGGGGTCCTACGAG. Translating it yields CSVIGSRGSYE. Given in full, the CDR3 is CSVIGSRGSYEQYF.

CDR3 sequence: CASQTISGFQETQYF. CDR3 bases read: TGTGCCAGCCAAACTATCAGTGGGTTCCAAGAGACC. The chain recombines TRBV18 with TRBJ2-5, with D unclear. Read coverage stops 3 residues before the CDR3 terminus; the germline J gene supplies the remainder. V was clipped by 8 bases and J by 1 base, with 17 bases between them. The CDR3 has 15 amino acids. Germline V CDR1 and CDR2: KGHSH, LQKENI.

With respect to this clone: The read is 3 residues too short to cover the CDR3 end, so that end is filled in from the germline J gene. The chain carries TRBV11-3 and TRBJ2-7, with TRBD2 matching 8 bases. The CDR3 has 13 amino acids. The V segment lost 5 bases and the J segment 5 bases; nucleotides outside the gene matches: 5. Germline CDR1 is SGHNT and CDR2 is YENEEA. CDR3 bases read: TGTGCCAGCAGCCCGACTAGCGCGAACGAG. Protein: CASSPTSANE. The whole CDR3 is CASSPTSANEQYF.

The CDR3 bases that were read are TGCAGTGCTAGACCCGGACAGGCGCGTTGGGGCACTGAA. As protein: CSARPGQARWGTE. The entire CDR3 reads CSARPGQARWGTEAFF. The chain has TRBV20-1 and TRBJ1-1; 7 bases line up with TRBD1. The CDR3 end falls 3 residues outside the read, so it is completed with the germline J gene. The CDR3 covers 16 residues. CDR1 is DFQATT and CDR2 is SNEGSKA in the germline V gene (reference sequence). J lost 4 bases, V lost 2 bases, and 13 bases had no gene match.

Concerning this clone: The identical CDR3 is also encoded by other nucleotide sequences in the sample. The CDR3 spells CASSWKEGFGNTIYF. The sequenced CDR3 bases are TGTGCCAGCAGCTGGAAGGAGGGGTTTGGAAACACC. The chain has TRBV7-9 and TRBJ1-3, with D perhaps TRBD1 (5 bases). The read terminates 3 residues ahead of where the CDR3 ends, so the germline J gene completes it. CDR3 length equals 15 residues. The V gene's germline CDR1 is SEHNR and CDR2 FQNEAQ (reference sequence). The V end was cut by 4 bases, the J end by 3 bases, with 13 bases between.

Turning to this clone: One junction end disagrees with the germline gene, perhaps due to a read error. With the read ending 3 residues before the CDR3 end, the germline J gene is used to fill in that end. Other DNA sequences in this sample translate to the same CDR3. This chain joins TRBV6-2 or TRBV6-3 and TRBJ1-3; the match to TRBD1 covers 11 bases. This CDR3 has 13 amino acids. Germline V lookup: CDR1 MNHEY, CDR2 SVGEGT. The CDR3 bases that were read are TGTGCCAGCACCCCGGGACAGGGGGACACG. Translated: CASTPGQGDT. The full CDR3 protein is CASTPGQGDTIYF.

Comments on this clone: The CDR3 goes on 3 residues after the read ends, and that part is filled in from the germline J gene. The V call is TRBV2, the J call TRBJ1-1, with 11 bases identical to TRBD1. The CDR3 is 14 amino acids. CDR1 is SNHLY, CDR2 FYNNEI, per germline. V dropped 5 bases and J dropped 7; count of bases not matched to a gene: 6. The chain's CDR3 is CASSPRTGGGEAFF. The CDR3 bases that were read are TGTGCCAGCAGTCCCCGGACAGGGGGCGGTGAA.

Points on this clone: The CDR3 is cut off 3 residues early in the read; its end comes from the germline J gene. The chain employs TRBV6-1 and TRBJ2-5; 10 positions match TRBD1. This CDR3 is built from 14 residues. Germline V CDR1 and CDR2: MNHNS, SASEGT. V lost 4 bases and J lost 4; bases outside the gene matches: 3. The CDR3 here is CASSGDRGPETQYF. CDR3 bases read: TGTGCCAGCAGTGGAGACAGGGGGCCAGAGACC.

With respect to this clone: The read finishes 3 residues shy of the CDR3 end, and the germline J gene is used to complete it. The chain links TRBV2 to TRBJ2-2; weak D call: TRBD1 (6 bases). V was shortened by 7 bases and J by 3 bases, with 12 bases between the two germline ends. The CDR3 sequence is 14 residues long. From germline, CDR1 is SNHLY and CDR2 FYNNEI. CDR3 DNA (partial): TGTGCCAGCACATACAGGGTTCACACCGGGGAG. Protein sequence: CASTYRVHTGE. In full, the CDR3 is CASTYRVHTGELFF.

Concerning this clone itself: The read terminates 3 residues ahead of where the CDR3 ends, so the germline J gene completes it. The chain carries TRBV11-2 and TRBJ1-2; D is unclear. V dropped 0 bases and J dropped 4 bases, with 6 bases sitting between them. The CDR3 runs to 13 residues. Germline V gene sequence: CDR1 SGHAT, CDR2 FQNNGV. CDR3 region: CASSLDRFYGYTF. The DNA read from the CDR3 is TGTGCCAGCAGCTTAGACAGATTCTATGGC. Full variable domain (outside the CDR3, taken from reference TRBV11-2 and TRBJ1-2): EAGVAQSPRYKIIEKRQSVAFWCNPISGHATLYWYQQILGQGPKLLIQFQNNGVVDDSQLPKDRFSAERLKGVDSTLKIQPAKLEDSAVYLCASSLDRFYGYTFGSGTRLTVV.

As regards this clone: The CDR3 end is not reached by the read, which stops 3 residues before it; the germline J gene fills it in. The chain is built from TRBV18 and TRBJ2-4; TRBD1 or TRBD2 may be the D gene (5 bases each). In germline, CDR1 is KGHSH, CDR2 LQKENI. The CDR3 length is 14 residues. The sequenced CDR3 bases are TGTGCCAGCTCGGAGGAATCCCAGGGCTATGGT. Translated: CASSEESQGYG. The full CDR3 is CASSEESQGYGQYF.

With regard to this clone: The CDR3 extends 3 residues past the end of the read, so its final part is completed from the germline J gene. This sequence joins TRBV7-9 and TRBJ2-4, with TRBD2 identical over 10 bases. CDR1 is SEHNR, CDR2 FQNEAQ, per germline (reference sequence). V shed 3 bases and J 6 bases; nucleotides not matched to a gene: 2. The length of the CDR3 is 14 residues. The DNA read from the CDR3 is TGTGCCAGCAGCTTTTTAGCGGGGGGAAACATT. Translated, it gives CASSFLAGGNI. In full, the CDR3 reads CASSFLAGGNIQYF.

On this clone itself: The read ends 3 residues before the CDR3 terminus; that terminus is restored from the germline J gene. V usage is TRBV20-1 and J usage is TRBJ1-4; the match to TRBD1 covers 7 bases. The CDR3 totals 14 residues. Germline V lookup: CDR1 DFQATT, CDR2 SNEGSKA (reference sequence). The V gene end was trimmed by 5 bases and the J gene end by 5 bases; junction bases not matched to a gene: 8. The chain's CDR3 is CSADPGQLNEKLFF. CDR3 bases read: TGCAGTGCTGACCCGGGACAGCTAAATGAAAAA.

Concerning this clone: The CDR3 end lies 3 residues beyond the end of the read and is filled in from the germline J gene. This chain uses TRBV5-6 with TRBJ1-5, with D unclear. The CDR3 is 14 residues long. Trimming took off 1 base at V and 0 bases at J, with 5 bases between the two ends. Germline-derived CDR1 and CDR2 are SGHDT and YYEEEE. CDR3 bases read: TGTGCCAGCAGCTTGTTAAATAGCAATCAGCCC. Protein sequence: CASSLLNSNQP. The full CDR3 protein is CASSLLNSNQPQHF.

On this clone: The CDR3 end is not reached by the read, which stops 3 residues before it; the germline J gene fills it in. This chain uses TRBV7-9 with TRBJ2-2; TRBD2 is a possible D gene (6 bases). V gave up 4 bases and J gave up 3 bases, with 12 bases separating them. Germline V gene lookup returns CDR1 SEHNR and CDR2 FQNEAQ (reference sequence). CDR3 length: 15 amino acids. The CDR3 loop is CASSSTRLDTGELFF. The part of the CDR3 DNA that was read is TGTGCCAGCAGCTCGACCCGACTAGACACCGGGGAG.

In regard to this clone: The read stops 3 residues short of the end of the CDR3; the missing end is completed from the germline J gene. The chain carries TRBV13 and TRBJ2-1, with D uncertain. V shed 6 bases and J shed 5 bases, with 11 bases lying between them. The CDR3 spans 13 residues. Germline V gene sequence: CDR1 PRHDT, CDR2 FYEKMQ (reference sequence). The CDR3 bases that were read are TGTGCCAGCAGGGCAATTTCCGACAATGAG. Its protein is CASRAISDNE. The full CDR3 protein reads CASRAISDNEQFF.

Worth noting for this clone: The CDR3 goes on 3 residues after the read ends, and that part is filled in from the germline J gene. The rearrangement joins TRBV6-1 to TRBJ1-1; 10 bases agree with TRBD1. V lost 1 base, J lost 7 bases, and 3 bases stayed unmatched. Germline V gene data show CDR1 as MNHNS and CDR2 as SASEGT. The CDR3 loop spans 14 amino acids. CDR3 sequence: CASSEGGQGFEAFF. CDR3 DNA, as far as it was read: TGTGCCAGCAGTGAAGGGGGACAGGGGTTTGAA.

On this clone itself: Read sequence stops 3 residues before the CDR3 end, and the germline J gene provides the missing end. The genes are TRBV5-1 and TRBJ1-4; D remains ambiguous. CDR3 length: 14 amino acids. Germline V gene lookup returns CDR1 SGHRS and CDR2 YFSETQ. V was shortened by 4 bases and J by 10 bases, with 17 bases between the two germline ends. CDR3 in amino acids: CASSPAWVPGKLFF. Incomplete CDR3 DNA: TGCGCCAGCAGCCCGGCATGGGTTCCAGGAAAA.

On this clone itself: Read data end 3 residues before the CDR3 end; the end is taken from the germline J gene. The chain links TRBV6-4 to TRBJ2-1; TRBD2 aligns across 9 bases. After removal of 2 bases from V and 2 bases from J, the junction contained 7 bases not matched to a gene. In germline, CDR1 is MRHNA, CDR2 SNTAGT. This CDR3 contains 17 residues. Here the CDR3 reads CASSDPPAGGPYNEQFF. The covered CDR3 bases are TGTGCCAGCAGTGACCCACCAGCGGGGGGCCCCTACAATGAG.

Partial CDR3 DNA: TGTGCCAGCAGTGGAGGAGGGGCCTATAATTCACCC. Its translation: CASSGGGAYNSP. The entire CDR3 is CASSGGGAYNSPLHF. The chain couples TRBV2 to TRBJ1-6, with D possibly matching TRBD1 (5 bases). The DNA ends 3 residues before the CDR3 does, and the rest of the CDR3 is filled in from the germline J gene. Germline assignment: CDR1 SNHLY and CDR2 FYNNEI. CDR3 length equals 15 residues. The V end was cut by 4 bases, the J end by 2 bases, with 9 bases between.